This T cell receptor (beta chain) appears in the sequencing data of a study of T cells after yellow fever vaccination. General study findings and limits: The booster saw the reappearance of most primary-vaccination clones (about 95% CD4, around 88% CD8).

This clonotype occurred a few times. Antigen unknown. The germline V gene encodes CDR1 MNHEY and CDR2 SVGEGT. Trimming removed 6 bases from V and 6 bases from J; junction bases left unmatched: 5. The CDR3 is 15 amino acids. TCRdb reprocessed the 5' RACE reads with MiXCR, giving one entry per CDR3 protein. The table includes 340,000 or so distinct CDR3 sequences, around 12% detected once. The chain uses TRBV6-2 or TRBV6-3 and TRBJ2-1; TRBD2 aligns across 13 bases. The TCR was taken from a young man who received the YFV17D yellow fever vaccine. Sample: CD4+ T cells sorted from PBMCs, taken 15 days after the yellow fever booster vaccination. Here the CDR3 reads CASRTGLAGINEQFF. CDR3 sequence (DNA): TGTGCCAGCAGGACGGGACTAGCGGGGATCAATGAGCAGTTCTTC.